This T cell receptor (beta chain) was retrieved from a study of shared clonotypes between healthy human individuals. This clone was observed a few times. Its antigen remains unknown. CDR1 WNHNN and CDR2 SYGVQD come from the germline V gene (reference sequence). The V segment lost 5 bases and the J segment 12 bases; nucleotides outside the gene matches: 7. The CDR3 sequence is 11 residues long. Naive CD8 cells were CD45RO-negative, positively selected for CCR7, excluding terminally differentiated effector memory CD45RA+ cells. Study observations and caveats: Among four donors, roughly 5.4% of naive CD4 clonotypes were found in common.

Data came from immunoSEQ multiplex PCR; TCRdb stores just in-frame clones and leaves some out. The table has hundreds of thousands of clones, 96% seen once. The chain carries TRBV10-1 and TRBJ2-7; 7 nucleotides line up with TRBD2. What was sequenced was naive CD8+ T cells sorted from blood. The sequence was collected from a man aged 25-45 years in good health. CDR3 in DNA: TGCGCCAGCAGTTCTAGCGGAGTCTGGTACTTC. It yields the protein CASSSSGVWYF.